This T cell receptor beta chain originates from a study of CD4 T cells in relation to SARS-CoV-2 and coronaviruses. Turning to the study itself: Shared crossreactive spike epitopes were mapped to their HLA restriction. Study conclusions and caveats: About 64% of donors had memory CD4+ clonotypes crossrecognizing SARS-CoV-2 and common cold coronavirus spike. Crossreactive clones expanded significantly less to SARS-CoV-2 than monoreactive clones. Memory recall responses, not primary responses primed in culture, are what the assay detects.

Comment on this clone: As yet, its antigen is unknown.

The unexposed donors gave CD4+ T cells in about 2011-2018, prior to COVID-19. This table comes from immunoSEQ multiplex PCR, and its TCRdb copy is limited to in-frame clones, with some not included. The sample holds about 59,000 clones; 86% are singletons and the top ten take around 1.5%. The TCR originated in a human donor in good health. The sample taken for sequencing was memory CD4+ T cells from PBMCs.

This CDR3 reads CASSLGLGALTDTQYF. CDR3 nucleotide sequence: TGTGCCAGCAGCTTGGGCTTGGGGGCCCTCACAGATACGCAGTATTTT. V gene TRBV5-4 combines with J gene TRBJ2-3; tentatively, D is TRBD1 (6 bases). Germline assignment: CDR1 SGHNT and CDR2 YYREEE (reference sequence). The CDR3 runs 16 residues. The V end was cut by 0 bases, the J end by 2 bases, with 13 bases between.